The 27 T cell receptor beta chains reported below all come from one sample, sequenced in a study of blood T cell repertoires in COVID-19. Produced via immunoSEQ multiplex PCR; TCRdb's table is partial and in-frame only. The sample includes 200,000 to 300,000 clones, around nine tenths of them seen just once. Sequencing used PBMCs or T cells enriched from blood (not recorded which). These receptors all come from a woman under 40 who had recovered from COVID-19.

The CDR3 bases are TGTGCCAGCAGCCCAGGAGCAGGGCACTATGGCTACACCTTC. Protein: CASSPGAGHYGYTF. The chain carries TRBV7-6 and TRBJ1-2, with D possibly matching TRBD1 (5 bases). The CDR3 is made up of 14 amino acids. Germline V gene lookup returns CDR1 SGHVS and CDR2 FNYEAQ. Trimming shortened V by 5 bases and J by 3 bases, and 13 bases separated the two germline ends.

The chain combines TRBV28 with TRBJ2-2; D ambiguous. V lost 2 bases and J 5 bases, leaving 9 bases between the germline ends. CDR1 is MDHEN, CDR2 SYDVKM, per germline. This CDR3 has 14 amino acids. Here the CDR3 DNA reads TGTGCCAGCAGTTTAGGAGTGGGTACCGGGGAGCTGTTTTTT. The encoded protein is CASSLGVGTGELFF.

This clone was seen only once. The CDR3 DNA reads as TGTGCCAGCACCACCGAGGGCGAGCAGTACTTC. This gives the protein CASTTEGEQYF. The gene calls are TRBV28 and TRBJ2-7; the D gene is possibly TRBD2 (5 bases). Trimming stripped 7 bases from V and 6 bases from J, with 10 bases between. The CDR3 contains 11 residues. Germline V gene lookup returns CDR1 MDHEN and CDR2 SYDVKM.

This clone occurred once. V is TRBV18 and J is TRBJ2-1, with TRBD2 matching over 8 bases. The germline gives CDR1 KGHSH, CDR2 LQKENI. This CDR3 has 15 residues. Losses at the gene ends were 4 bases for V and 2 bases for J; bases not matched to a gene: 4. CDR3 DNA: TGTGCCAGCTCACAAACTAGCGGTACCTACAATGAGCAGTTCTTC. It translates to CASSQTSGTYNEQFF.

V gene TRBV19 combines with J gene TRBJ1-1; 10 bases are a match to TRBD1. From germline, CDR1 is LNHDA and CDR2 SQIVND (reference sequence). The CDR3 totals 18 residues. J gave up 0 bases and V 3 bases, and 10 bases lay outside the gene matches. CDR3 sequence (DNA): TGTGCCAGTAGTATTCCCCCGTGGGACAGGGGAATGAACACTGAAGCTTTCTTT. Translating gives CASSIPPWDRGMNTEAFF.

This chain connects TRBV2 to TRBJ2-3, with 7 bases fitting TRBD1. Unmatched junction bases numbered 6, after V lost 7 bases and J lost 2 bases. Germline V gene data show CDR1 as SNHLY and CDR2 as FYNNEI. CDR3 size: 14 residues. CDR3 sequence reads: CASTWGQTTDTQYF. CDR3 bases: TGTGCCAGCACATGGGGACAGACCACAGATACGCAGTATTTT.

The V gene is TRBV18, the J gene TRBJ1-1; TRBD1 matches at 8 bases. This CDR3 has 19 residues. Germline loops: CDR1 KGHSH, CDR2 LQKENI. V dropped 5 bases and J dropped 1; count of bases not matched to a gene: 18. CDR3 sequence (DNA): TGTGCCAGCTCAAAGTGGCCGGGGGTCAGGGGGCCGCCGAACACTGAAGCTTTCTTT. Protein: CASSKWPGVRGPPNTEAFF. Filled out from reference TRBV18 and TRBJ1-1, the complete variable domain reads NAGVMQNPRHLVRRRGQEARLRCSPMKGHSHVYWYRQLPEEGLKFMVYLQKENIIDESGMPKERFSAEFPKEGPSILRIQQVVRGDSAAYFCASSKWPGVRGPPNTEAFFGQGTRLTVV.

CDR3: CASTLTGTGGRQYF. The CDR3 DNA reads as TGTGCCAGCACCCTTACCGGGACAGGGGGCAGACAGTACTTC. The rearrangement links TRBV28 to TRBJ2-7; 12 bases line up with TRBD1. CDR3 length: 14 residues. Germline trimming cut 7 bases from V and 10 bases from J; bases unmatched to any gene: 11. Germline V gene data show CDR1 as MDHEN and CDR2 as SYDVKM.

V is TRBV27 and J is TRBJ1-2; 8 bases map to TRBD1. V trimming: 2 bases; J trimming: 2 bases; junction bases outside the gene matches: 4. The CDR3 is made up of 15 amino acids. CDR1 and CDR2 from the germline V gene are MNHEY and SMNVEV (reference sequence). The CDR3 DNA is TGTGCCAGCAGTTTAGGACAGGGAGGGAACTATGGCTACACCTTC. Its protein product is CASSLGQGGNYGYTF.

V and J are TRBV28 and TRBJ1-2; D might be TRBD1 (5 bases). Trimming removed 9 bases at V and 4 bases at J, with 15 bases between. Germline lookup yields CDR1 MDHEN and CDR2 SYDVKM. The CDR3 is 13 amino acids. CDR3 in DNA: TGTGCCAGACTGATCAGGGAGGGCTATGGCTACACCTTC. Translated, it gives CARLIREGYGYTF.

On this clone: Its ends do not fully match the called genes, so a read error is possible. V is TRBV5-1 and J is TRBJ1-3; 7 bases align to TRBD1. Germline V gene data show CDR1 as SGHRS and CDR2 as YFSETQ. The CDR3 length is 14 residues. In nucleotides, the CDR3 is TGCGCCAGTAGCTTGGGAGGGGGCTCAAACACCATATATTTT. This sequence encodes CASSLGGGSNTIYF.

Concerning this clone itself: Within the sample, other DNA sequences also encode this same CDR3. The chain combines TRBV11-2 with TRBJ1-1; D possibly corresponds to TRBD1 (5 bases). Trimming removed 0 bases at V and 3 bases at J, with 5 bases between. The CDR3 runs to 13 residues. The germline gives CDR1 SGHAT, CDR2 FQNNGV. The CDR3, as DNA: TGTGCCAGCAGCTTAGACAGGGACACTGAAGCTTTCTTT. Protein product: CASSLDRDTEAFF. The entire variable domain, with the rest obtained from reference TRBV11-2 and TRBJ1-1, is as follows: EAGVAQSPRYKIIEKRQSVAFWCNPISGHATLYWYQQILGQGPKLLIQFQNNGVVDDSQLPKDRFSAERLKGVDSTLKIQPAKLEDSAVYLCASSLDRDTEAFFGQGTRLTVV.

The CDR3 is CASSLMVPVRGYQETQYF. The CDR3 nucleotides read TGTGCCAGCAGCTTAATGGTTCCCGTCAGGGGGTACCAAGAGACCCAGTACTTC. V usage is TRBV7-6 and J usage is TRBJ2-5; 7 bases map to TRBD1. The V gene's germline CDR1 is SGHVS and CDR2 FNYEAQ. The CDR3 consists of 18 residues. Unmatched junction bases numbered 12, after V lost 2 bases and J lost 0 bases.

The chain employs TRBV5-1 and TRBJ2-2; no definite D call. CDR1 and CDR2 (germline): SGHRS, YFSETQ. This CDR3 has 14 amino acids. The V and J ends lost 1 base and 0 bases respectively, with 4 bases between them. The CDR3 sequence: CASSLTPNTGELFF. In DNA form, the CDR3 reads TGCGCCAGCAGCTTGACACCGAACACCGGGGAGCTGTTTTTT.

There are a few counts of this clone. V and J are TRBV28 and TRBJ1-5; possibly TRBD1 for D (6 bases). The germline CDR1 and CDR2 sequences are MDHEN and SYDVKM. V lost 6 bases, J lost 9 bases, and 12 bases lay in between. The CDR3 covers 12 residues. The CDR3 DNA follows: TGTGCCAGCAGCCAGGGGATGGGGCCCCAGCATTTT. It encodes CASSQGMGPQHF.

The chain links TRBV6-2 or TRBV6-3 to TRBJ2-7; 7 nucleotides line up with TRBD1. V trimming: 2 bases; J trimming: 6 bases; junction bases outside the gene matches: 7. This CDR3 has 14 amino acids. Looked up from germline, CDR1 is MNHEY and CDR2 is SVGEGT. CDR3 protein: CASSYAQTGTEQYF. The CDR3 DNA reads as TGTGCCAGCAGTTACGCTCAGACAGGGACCGAGCAGTACTTC.

This clone was seen at least ten times. The rearrangement links TRBV13 to TRBJ2-1; 9 nucleotides align to TRBD1. The germline gives CDR1 PRHDT, CDR2 FYEKMQ (reference sequence). CDR3 length: 15 amino acids. Trimming at V came to 4 bases and at J to 3 bases, leaving 4 bases not matched to a gene. CDR3 amino acids: CASSWLGQGYNEQFF. Written as DNA, the CDR3 is TGTGCCAGCAGCTGGCTGGGACAGGGCTACAATGAGCAGTTCTTC. The full variable domain, in which reference TRBV13 and TRBJ2-1 provide the parts outside the CDR3, is AAGVIQSPRHLIKEKRETATLKCYPIPRHDTVYWYQQGPGQDPQFLISFYEKMQSDKGSIPDRFSAQQFSDYHSELNMSSLELGDSALYFCASSWLGQGYNEQFFGPGTRLTVL.

The V call is TRBV5-5, the J call TRBJ1-1; possibly TRBD1 for D (5 bases). Between the trimmed V and J ends, which lost 3 bases and 4 bases, there was a span of 16 bases. Germline values: CDR1 SGHKS, CDR2 YYEKEE (reference sequence). This CDR3 is built from 15 residues. The CDR3 protein is CASSWGGTGVTEAFF. CDR3 DNA sequence: TGTGCCAGCAGCTGGGGCGGGACCGGGGTCACTGAAGCTTTCTTT.

The chain employs TRBV4-3 and TRBJ1-6, with D perhaps matching TRBD1 (5 bases). The germline V gene has CDR1 LGHNA and CDR2 YSLEER. This CDR3 comprises 15 residues. V lost 2 bases and J lost 7, with 12 bases in between. The CDR3 reads CASSQYAGPNSPLHF. DNA of the CDR3: TGCGCCAGCAGCCAATATGCAGGGCCGAATTCACCCCTCCACTTT.

The rearrangement joins TRBV28 to TRBJ2-1, with D maybe TRBD2 (6 bases). Germline V lookup: CDR1 MDHEN, CDR2 SYDVKM. The CDR3 covers 15 residues. Deletions cut 6 bases from V and 0 bases from J, with 12 bases between. DNA for the CDR3: TGTGCCAGCAGCGGATTACTAGCCTCCTACAATGAGCAGTTCTTC. Encoded protein: CASSGLLASYNEQFF.

The gene calls are TRBV28 and TRBJ1-1; D remains ambiguous. The length of the CDR3 is 12 residues. V was shortened by 3 bases and J by 4 bases, with 6 bases between the two germline ends. Germline-derived CDR1 and CDR2 are MDHEN and SYDVKM. The CDR3 sequence: CASSFYSTEAFF. The CDR3, as DNA: TGTGCCAGCAGTTTCTACAGCACTGAAGCTTTCTTT.

The gene calls are TRBV9 and TRBJ2-2; 7 bases line up with TRBD1. Germline V gives CDR1 SGDLS, CDR2 YYNGEE. This CDR3 region has 16 residues. Trimming took 4 bases from V and 3 from J; bases not matched to a gene: 9. CDR3 sequence: CASSSRDRVYTGELFF. As DNA, the CDR3 is TGTGCCAGCAGCTCGCGTGACAGGGTGTACACCGGGGAGCTGTTTTTT.

The V gene is TRBV5-1, the J gene TRBJ1-6; D is uncertain. Germline V lookup: CDR1 SGHRS, CDR2 YFSETQ. This CDR3 contains 16 residues. V was cut by 0 bases and J by 5 bases, with 12 bases left in between. The CDR3 region has the DNA TGCGCCAGCAGCTTGGACATGGCAGAAAATAATTCACCCCTCCACTTT. Protein product: CASSLDMAENNSPLHF.

This clone was counted a single time. This chain links TRBV5-4 with TRBJ2-7, with TRBD1 matching over 9 bases. V gave up 4 bases and J gave up 6 bases; unmatched junction bases: 11. From germline, CDR1 is SGHNT and CDR2 YYREEE (reference sequence). The CDR3 runs to 15 residues. The CDR3 DNA sequence: TGTGCCAGCAGCCTGACATTAGGGACAGGGAGCGAGCAGTACTTC. Its protein is CASSLTLGTGSEQYF.

V is TRBV28 and J is TRBJ2-5; D uncertain. Germline V gene data show CDR1 as MDHEN and CDR2 as SYDVKM. V lost 4 bases to trimming and J lost 0 bases, with 9 bases between them. The CDR3 totals 14 residues. CDR3 bases: TGTGCCAGCAGTTATTTAGCCGACCAAGAGACCCAGTACTTC. Its translation: CASSYLADQETQYF.

The CDR3, as DNA: TGTGCCAGCAGTTACAACGGCGGGACAGGGGTGAAGAACACTGAAGCTTTCTTT. Translated, it gives CASSYNGGTGVKNTEAFF. The chain recombines TRBV6-2 or TRBV6-3 with TRBJ1-1, with 10 bases identical to TRBD1. CDR1 is MNHEY, CDR2 SVGEGT, per germline. J lost 1 base, V lost 2 bases, and 10 bases had no gene match. The CDR3 extends over 18 amino acids.

The CDR3 spells CASSLGTANTIYF. In DNA, the CDR3 is TGTGCCAGCAGCTTGGGGACTGCAAACACCATATATTTT. The J gene is TRBJ1-3, the V gene TRBV7-9, with a tentative D call TRBD1 (5 bases). Trimming removed 3 bases from V and 6 bases from J, with 9 bases in between. The CDR3 runs 13 residues. Germline V CDR1 and CDR2: SEHNR, FQNEAQ (reference sequence).